What follows describes a single T cell receptor (beta chain). Its antigen is unidentified. Primers for the PCR totalled 60 Vbeta and 13 Jbeta. Profiled with immunoSEQ multiplex PCR; TCRdb holds only in-frame clones, not every one. The repertoire holds approximately 160,000 clones, with just under 85% as singletons. These data come from a study of cytomegalovirus exposure and HLA in healthy donors. Points from the study as a whole: Specificity for CMV antigens was confirmed in vitro for a few of the CMV-associated chains. A later analysis showed HLA-associated TCR beta chains outstripping equally common others in clonal expansion.

Losses at the gene ends were 4 bases for V and 2 bases for J; bases not matched to a gene: 8. Germline assignment: CDR1 SGDLS and CDR2 YYNGEE. This CDR3 is 15 amino acids long. The material sequenced was PBMCs. The gene calls are TRBV9 and TRBJ2-5; 7 bases match TRBD1. This TCR was sampled from a girl under 18 in good health and CMV-seropositive. The CDR3 protein is CASSQHPDRQETQYF. The CDR3 region has the DNA TGTGCCAGCAGCCAGCACCCGGACAGGCAAGAGACCCAGTACTTC.